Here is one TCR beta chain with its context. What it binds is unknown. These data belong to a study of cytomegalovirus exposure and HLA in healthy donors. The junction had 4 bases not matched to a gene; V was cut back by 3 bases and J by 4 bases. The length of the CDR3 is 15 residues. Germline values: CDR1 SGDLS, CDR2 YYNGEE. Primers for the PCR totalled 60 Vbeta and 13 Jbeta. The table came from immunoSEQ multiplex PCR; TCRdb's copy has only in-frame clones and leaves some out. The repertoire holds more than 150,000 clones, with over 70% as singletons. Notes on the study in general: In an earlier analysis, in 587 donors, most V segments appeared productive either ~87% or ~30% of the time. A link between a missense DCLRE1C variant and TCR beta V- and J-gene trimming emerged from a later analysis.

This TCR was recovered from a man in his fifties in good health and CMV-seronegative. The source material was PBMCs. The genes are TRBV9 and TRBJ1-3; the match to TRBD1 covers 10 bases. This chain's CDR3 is CASSEGTGAGNTIYF. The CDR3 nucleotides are TGTGCCAGCAGCGAGGGGACAGGGGCAGGAAACACCATATATTTT.